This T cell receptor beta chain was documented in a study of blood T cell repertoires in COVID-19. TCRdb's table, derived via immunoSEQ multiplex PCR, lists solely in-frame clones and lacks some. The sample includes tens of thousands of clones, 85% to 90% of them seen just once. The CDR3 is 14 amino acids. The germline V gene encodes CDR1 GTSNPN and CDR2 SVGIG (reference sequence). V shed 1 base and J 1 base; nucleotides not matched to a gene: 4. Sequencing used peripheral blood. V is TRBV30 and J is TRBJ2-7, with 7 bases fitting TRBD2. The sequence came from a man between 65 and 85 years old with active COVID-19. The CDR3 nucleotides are TGTGCCTGGAGTGGGCGGGAGCCTTCCTACGAGCAGTACTTC. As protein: CAWSGREPSYEQYF. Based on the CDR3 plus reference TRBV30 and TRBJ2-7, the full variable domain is SQTIHQWPATLVQPVGSPLSLECTVEGTSNPNLYWYRQAAGRGLQLLFYSVGIGQISSEVPQNLSASRPQDRQFILSSKKLLLSDSGFYLCAWSGREPSYEQYFGPGTRLTVT.